This section outlines one T cell receptor beta chain sequence together with its context. The CDR3 contains 14 residues. Between the trimmed V and J ends, which lost 4 bases and 5 bases, there was a span of 15 bases. CDR1 is SQVTM, CDR2 ANQGSEA, per germline. This entry is derived from a study of blood T cell repertoires in COVID-19. Overall study: The origin of the acute and convalescent COVID-19 samples was the United States, Italy and Spain. In each case, the material was cDNA or gDNA derived from T cells, B-cell-depleted T cells, or PBMCs.

In the original processing: Reference gene primer amplification gave estimated nucleated cell counts. Measured with immunoSEQ multiplex PCR; TCRdb has only the in-frame clones, and not every one. The V and J calls and clone size come from that table; D and trimming were worked out from the DNA. The sample includes 150,000 to 200,000 clones, 60% to 85% of them seen just once. Input material: peripheral blood. The chain carries TRBV29-1 and TRBJ2-1; a weak D match, TRBD2 (5 bases). This TCR derives from a man aged 55 to 69 with active or convalescent COVID-19. CDR3 coding DNA: TGCAGCGTTGCGGCGGGCTGGAGGAACAATGAGCAGTTCTTC. This encodes CSVAAGWRNNEQFF.